These 23 T cell receptor beta chains originate from one sample sequenced in a study of cytomegalovirus exposure and HLA in healthy donors. This PCR relied on a set of 60 Vbeta primers and 13 Jbeta primers. The repertoire was sequenced with immunoSEQ multiplex PCR; TCRdb's copy has only in-frame clones and lacks some. This table holds roughly 49,000 clones, roughly 73% found once. Sequencing was performed on PBMCs. These receptors all stem from a woman aged 40 to 50 in good health and CMV-seropositive.

This clone was picked up one time. The rearrangement links TRBV19 to TRBJ2-3; no definite D call. This CDR3 region has 13 residues. The germline gives CDR1 LNHDA, CDR2 SQIVND (reference sequence). Trimming removed 3 bases from V and 9 bases from J, with 13 bases in between. The CDR3, as DNA: TGTGCCAGTAGTATTCGGTGGTCGGAGACGCAGTATTTT. Amino acids: CASSIRWSETQYF.

The chain couples TRBV28 to TRBJ1-4; D is perhaps TRBD1 (5 bases). V was cut by 2 bases and J by 6 bases, with 13 bases left in between. The CDR3 length is 15 residues. Germline V gene sequence: CDR1 MDHEN, CDR2 SYDVKM. CDR3 sequence (DNA): TGTGCCAGCAGTTTAGGTGGTGGAGGGGATGAAAAACTGTTTTTT. It codes for CASSLGGGGDEKLFF. The variable domain in full, completed from reference TRBV28 and TRBJ1-4, reads DVKVTQSSRYLVKRTGEKVFLECVQDMDHENMFWYRQDPGLGLRLIYFSYDVKMKEKGDIPEGYSVSREKKERFSLILESASTNQTSMYLCASSLGGGGDEKLFFGSGTQLSVL.

This clone was seen a single time. The chain uses TRBV7-2 and TRBJ1-1; no clear D. V dropped 4 bases and J dropped 1 base, with 10 bases sitting between them. This CDR3 region has 14 residues. Germline CDR1 is SGHTA and CDR2 is FQGNSA. The CDR3 reads CASSSALGNTEAFF. DNA of the CDR3: TGTGCCAGCAGCTCAGCCCTAGGGAACACTGAAGCTTTCTTT.

The chain employs TRBV29-1 and TRBJ2-3; D is uncertain. Trimming pared 4 bases from V and 2 bases from J, leaving 7 bases between. CDR3 size: 12 residues. Germline assignment: CDR1 SQVTM and CDR2 ANQGSEA. The CDR3 nucleotides read TGCAGCGTTGCCGACTTCACAGATACGCAGTATTTT. Protein product: CSVADFTDTQYF.

Note on this clone: The CDR3 carries no conserved terminal phenylalanine or tryptophan, so it likely arises from a read error. The rearrangement joins TRBV7-8 to TRBJ1-5; TRBD1 is a possible D gene (6 bases). CDR1 SGHVS and CDR2 FQNEAQ come from the germline V gene. V was trimmed by 1 base and J by 4 bases, leaving 8 bases between them. The CDR3 spans 14 residues. CDR3 protein: CASSLGGPNQPQHV. CDR3 nucleotides: TGTGCCAGCAGCTTAGGGGGGCCGAATCAGCCCCAGCATGTT.

The rearrangement links TRBV20-1 to TRBJ2-7, with a possible D match to TRBD1 (6 bases). In germline, CDR1 is DFQATT, CDR2 SNEGSKA (reference sequence). CDR3 length: 11 amino acids. Trimming cost V 5 bases and J 3 bases, with 8 bases left between them. CDR3 sequence (DNA): TGCAGTGCTGCAGGGGACTACGAGCAGTACTTC. It is translated as CSAAGDYEQYF.

A few counts support this clone. V is TRBV2 and J is TRBJ1-2, with TRBD1 identical over 7 bases. Germline V gene sequence: CDR1 SNHLY, CDR2 FYNNEI. The CDR3 extends over 14 amino acids. V was clipped by 7 bases and J by 2 bases; unmatched bases: 7. The CDR3 region is CASTSTGANYGYTF. Written as DNA, the CDR3 is TGTGCCAGCACCTCAACAGGGGCGAACTATGGCTACACCTTC.

The genes are TRBV27 and TRBJ2-3, with D maybe TRBD2 (7 bases). CDR3 length equals 14 residues. The germline gives CDR1 MNHEY, CDR2 SMNVEV (reference sequence). With 6 bases removed from V and 2 bases from J, the gap between germline ends came to 12 bases. CDR3 loop: CASRTGGLTDTQYF. The DNA for the CDR3 is TGTGCCAGCAGAACCGGGGGGCTCACAGATACGCAGTATTTT.

The chain has TRBV7-7 and TRBJ2-6; 7 bases map to TRBD2. This CDR3 is 16 amino acids long. V lost 5 bases, J lost 4 bases, and 8 bases stayed unmatched. CDR1 is SSHAT and CDR2 is FNYEAQ in the germline V gene (reference sequence). The CDR3 here is CASSPPPSGGANVLTF. The CDR3 DNA follows: TGTGCCAGCAGCCCCCCCCCTAGCGGCGGGGCCAACGTCCTGACTTTC.

This chain joins TRBV5-1 and TRBJ1-1; maybe TRBD1 (5 bases). CDR1 SGHRS and CDR2 YFSETQ come from the germline V gene. This CDR3 is built from 14 residues. Trimming left V 4 bases short and J 1 base short, with 11 bases between. In DNA, the CDR3 is TGCGCCAGCAGCCCGGACATCTCGAACACTGAAGCTTTCTTT. Translating gives CASSPDISNTEAFF.

The chain carries TRBV29-1 and TRBJ2-2, with 7 bases identical to TRBD1. Per the germline V gene, CDR1 is SQVTM and CDR2 is ANQGSEA. V shed 7 bases, J shed 4 bases, and the junction held 18 bases outside the gene matches. The CDR3 consists of 17 residues. CDR3 nucleotide sequence: TGCAGCGCCCTGACAGGGCAGAAAAAGAGTATCACCGGGGAGCTGTTTTTT. Its translation is CSALTGQKKSITGELFF.

CDR3: CASSLNHRGGETQYF. As DNA, the CDR3 is TGTGCCAGCAGCCTTAACCACAGGGGAGGAGAGACCCAGTACTTC. This chain links TRBV16 with TRBJ2-5; D is possibly TRBD1 (7 bases). V was shortened by 4 bases and J by 4 bases, with 16 bases between the two germline ends. The CDR3 has 15 residues. In germline, CDR1 is KGHSY, CDR2 FQNENV.

This chain connects TRBV7-8 to TRBJ1-6; D is perhaps TRBD1 (6 bases). Looked up from germline, CDR1 is SGHVS and CDR2 is FQNEAQ. This CDR3 has 16 amino acids. V was pared by 7 bases and J by 7 bases, with 20 bases between. The CDR3 DNA reads TGTGCCAGCATCCGAGGGGGTTTGCAGGGGAATTCACCCCTCCACTTT. Translation: CASIRGGLQGNSPLHF.

The chain couples TRBV10-3 to TRBJ2-4; 10 bases match TRBD1. J gave up 10 bases and V 4 bases, and 4 bases lay outside the gene matches. The CDR3 has 13 amino acids. CDR1 is ENHRY and CDR2 is SYGVKD in the germline V gene. CDR3 sequence: CAISVQDRGIQYF. CDR3 bases: TGTGCCATCAGTGTACAGGACAGGGGGATTCAGTACTTC.

The chain combines TRBV5-4 with TRBJ2-5; 7 bases map to TRBD1. V lost 4 bases, J lost 4 bases, and 4 bases stayed unmatched. Germline V CDR1 and CDR2: SGHNT, YYREEE (reference sequence). The CDR3 spans 13 residues. The CDR3: CASSRQGPETQYF. The CDR3 DNA is TGTGCCAGCAGCCGACAGGGTCCAGAGACCCAGTACTTC.

The rearrangement uses TRBV30 and TRBJ1-5; no firm D call. There are 14 residues in the CDR3. CDR1 is GTSNPN, CDR2 SVGIG, per germline (reference sequence). Trimming removed 3 bases from V and 3 bases from J, with 12 bases in between. For the CDR3, the DNA is TGTGCCTGGAGCGGGTCTCTCCCCAATCAGCCCCAGCATTTT. It codes for CAWSGSLPNQPQHF.

The chain uses TRBV9 and TRBJ2-3; D gene uncertain. Trimming cost V 7 bases and J 7 bases, with 16 bases left between them. CDR1 and CDR2 (germline): SGDLS, YYNGEE. The CDR3 runs 13 residues. The CDR3 coding sequence is TGTGCCAGCTCTCAATTAGGTGGGCATACGCAGTATTTT. Its protein is CASSQLGGHTQYF.

This chain links TRBV9 with TRBJ1-2; 9 nucleotides agree with TRBD1. Germline CDR1 SGDLS, CDR2 YYNGEE. The CDR3 length is 15 residues. J was trimmed by 4 bases and V by 4 bases; bases with no gene match: 8. The CDR3 loop reads CASSLGDRETYGYTF. In DNA, the CDR3 is TGTGCCAGCAGCCTTGGGGACAGGGAGACCTATGGCTACACCTTC.

The rearrangement uses TRBV11-2 and TRBJ2-5, with D perhaps TRBD1 (6 bases). The CDR3 is 17 amino acids. The V gene lost 0 bases and the J gene lost 3 bases, with 17 bases spanning the gap. Germline loops: CDR1 SGHAT, CDR2 FQNNGV. As DNA, the CDR3 is TGTGCCAGCAGCTTAGATATCCGGTGGTCAGGGGAAGAGACCCAGTACTTC. Its protein product is CASSLDIRWSGEETQYF.

The rearrangement joins TRBV18 to TRBJ1-2; 8 nucleotides align to TRBD1. The trim removed 6 bases at V and 7 bases at J, leaving 10 bases unmatched. Germline V CDR1 and CDR2: KGHSH, LQKENI. The CDR3 length is 14 residues. The CDR3 DNA follows: TGTGCCAGCTCCCCTACTGACAGGGGATCTGGCTACACCTTC. Translation gives CASSPTDRGSGYTF.

The chain couples TRBV19 to TRBJ1-2; 7 bases match TRBD1. Germline trimming cut 6 bases from V and 2 bases from J; bases unmatched to any gene: 3. The CDR3 has 13 residues. Germline assignment: CDR1 LNHDA and CDR2 SQIVND (reference sequence). The CDR3 reads CASSVQGNYGYTF. CDR3 coding DNA: TGTGCCAGTAGCGTACAGGGGAACTATGGCTACACCTTC.

This sequence joins TRBV7-2 and TRBJ2-7, with TRBD2 matching over 8 bases. CDR1 and CDR2 (germline): SGHTA, FQGNSA. CDR3 length: 15 amino acids. V was pared by 0 bases and J by 7 bases, with 8 bases of the junction left unmatched. CDR3 nucleotide sequence: TGTGCCAGCAGCTTAGCGGGGGGGACTAGTAGGGAGCAGTACTTC. Protein sequence: CASSLAGGTSREQYF.

This rearrangement joins TRBV7-2 to TRBJ2-7; 14 bases fit TRBD2. Germline V gene sequence: CDR1 SGHTA, CDR2 FQGNSA. The ends lost 3 bases at V and 0 bases at J; junction bases unmatched: 4. The CDR3 length is 17 residues. CDR3 sequence reads: CASSFGTSGGSSYEQYF. The DNA for the CDR3 is TGTGCCAGCAGCTTCGGGACTAGCGGGGGAAGCTCCTACGAGCAGTACTTC.